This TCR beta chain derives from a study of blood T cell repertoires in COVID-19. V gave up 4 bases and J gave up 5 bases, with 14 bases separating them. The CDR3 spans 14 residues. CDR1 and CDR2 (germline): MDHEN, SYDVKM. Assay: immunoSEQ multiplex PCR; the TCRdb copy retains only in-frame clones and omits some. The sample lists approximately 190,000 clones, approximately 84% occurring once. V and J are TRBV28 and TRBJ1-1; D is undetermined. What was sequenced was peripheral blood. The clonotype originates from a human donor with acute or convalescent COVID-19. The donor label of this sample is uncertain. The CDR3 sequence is CASSYRGLRTEAFF. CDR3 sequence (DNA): TGTGCCAGCAGTTATCGGGGATTGAGGACTGAAGCTTTCTTT.